Listed below are T cell receptor beta chains from one sample, sequenced in a study of T-cell memory formation after mild COVID-19. MiXCR was run by TCRdb on the 5' RACE reads, yielding one entry per CDR3 protein. The sample has roughly 450,000 distinct CDR3 sequences; about 18% are singletons. What was sequenced was PBMCs or a T cell subset sorted from them (not recorded which). These receptor sequences come from an adult woman who had mild COVID-19 (a few samples of this study predate the infection). Cell type and time point are not known. CDR3s include the opening cysteine and the closing phenylalanine or tryptophan. Each record gives: D gene, J gene, clone size, V gene, CDR3 protein, CDR3 DNA. The D gene is left open where the match is weak. Rows may omit the clone size; those that give it use once, few, many or a size class.

NA,TRBJ1-1,NA,TRBV6-2/TRBV6-3,CASSYGAETEAFF,TGTGCCAGCAGTTACGGGGCCGAAACTGAAGCTTTCTTT
NA,TRBJ1-2,NA,TRBV9,CASSVDGRPYYGYTF,TGTGCCAGCAGCGTAGATGGCAGACCCTATTATGGCTACACCTTC
NA,TRBJ1-1,NA,TRBV19,CASSKPPALRSNTEAFF,TGTGCCAGTAGTAAGCCCCCCGCACTTAGGAGTAACACTGAAGCTTTCTTT
TRBD1,TRBJ2-1,NA,TRBV6-2/TRBV6-3,CASNRDRGVEQFF,TGTGCCAGCAACCGGGACAGGGGTGTTGAGCAGTTCTTC
NA,TRBJ1-1,few,TRBV9,CASSPGTNTEAFF,TGTGCCAGCAGCCCAGGGACGAACACTGAAGCTTTCTTT
NA,TRBJ2-3,NA,TRBV12-3/TRBV12-4,CASSLGRVRGDTQYF,TGTGCCAGCAGTTTAGGGAGGGTCAGGGGTGATACGCAGTATTTT
TRBD2,TRBJ2-1,NA,TRBV20-1,CSADTSGRAERPYNEQFF,TGCAGTGCCGATACTAGCGGGAGGGCCGAGAGGCCCTACAATGAGCAGTTCTTC
NA,TRBJ1-2,NA,TRBV10-2,CASSESTDGWSYTF,TGCGCCAGCAGTGAGTCGACGGACGGCTGGAGCTACACCTTC
NA,TRBJ2-7,NA,TRBV10-3,CAIKEGAHYEQYF,TGTGCCATCAAGGAGGGGGCGCATTACGAGCAGTACTTC
NA,TRBJ1-1,few,TRBV3-1,CASSQEGGGNTEAFF,TGTGCCAGCAGCCAAGAGGGAGGAGGGAACACTGAAGCTTTCTTT
NA,TRBJ2-5,NA,TRBV12-3/TRBV12-4,CASGAGGGMETQYF,TGTGCCAGCGGGGCGGGTGGCGGGATGGAGACCCAGTACTTC
NA,TRBJ1-1,NA,TRBV7-2,CASSSFSGTVNTEAFF,TGTGCCAGCAGCTCGTTCTCCGGGACGGTGAACACTGAAGCTTTCTTT
TRBD2,TRBJ2-3,few,TRBV4-2,CASSQEGSGSTTDTQYF,TGTGCCAGCAGCCAAGAAGGGAGCGGGAGTACAACAGATACGCAGTATTTT
TRBD1,TRBJ1-2,NA,TRBV14,CASSQARTGGYTF,TGTGCCAGCAGCCAAGCCCGGACAGGTGGCTACACCTTC
TRBD2,TRBJ2-3,few,TRBV24-1,CATSDPGLARADTQYF,TGTGCCACCAGTGACCCCGGACTAGCTAGGGCAGATACGCAGTATTTT
NA,TRBJ1-1,NA,TRBV25-1,CASTLNRAGEAFF,TGTGCCAGCACTCTGAACAGGGCGGGTGAAGCTTTCTTT
NA,TRBJ2-3,NA,TRBV7-2,CASSPGWASRSTDTQYF,TGTGCCAGCAGCCCCGGGTGGGCTAGTAGGAGCACAGATACGCAGTATTTT
TRBD2,TRBJ2-3,few,TRBV15,CATSRDTSGLTDTQYF,TGTGCCACCAGCAGAGATACTAGCGGACTCACAGATACGCAGTATTTT
TRBD2,TRBJ2-5,few,TRBV20-1,CSARSEWEGLETQYF,TGCAGTGCTAGGTCTGAGTGGGAGGGCCTAGAGACCCAGTACTTC
TRBD2,TRBJ2-3,NA,TRBV7-6,CASSLRLAGLTDTQYF,TGTGCCAGCAGCCTTCGACTAGCGGGGTTGACAGATACGCAGTATTTT
NA,TRBJ2-3,few,TRBV7-3,CASRQAGTDTQYF,TGTGCCAGCAGACAGGCAGGGACAGATACGCAGTATTTT
TRBD1,TRBJ2-7,NA,TRBV20-1,CSARPPGTGGEQYF,TGCAGTGCTAGGCCCCCGGGGACAGGGGGCGAGCAGTACTTC
NA,TRBJ1-1,NA,TRBV20-1,CSASTGWFTEAFF,TGCAGTGCTAGCACCGGGTGGTTCACTGAAGCTTTCTTT
TRBD2,TRBJ2-1,NA,TRBV2,CASIWLAGYEQFF,TGTGCCAGCATCTGGCTAGCGGGATATGAGCAGTTCTTC
NA,TRBJ2-2,few,TRBV7-6,CASSLAKQGARVTGELFF,TGTGCCAGCAGCTTAGCGAAACAGGGAGCTCGTGTCACCGGGGAGCTGTTTTTT
TRBD2,TRBJ2-1,NA,TRBV6-1,CASSEVGSGRYEQFF,TGTGCCAGCAGTGAAGTTGGTAGCGGGAGGTATGAGCAGTTCTTC
TRBD2,TRBJ2-1,few,TRBV4-2,CASSQEALLAGGRNEQFF,TGTGCCAGCAGCCAAGAGGCTCTACTAGCGGGAGGAAGGAATGAGCAGTTCTTC
NA,TRBJ1-6,few,TRBV27,CASSLGMVSPLHF,TGTGCCAGCAGTTTAGGGATGGTTTCACCCCTCCACTTT
TRBD1,TRBJ1-2,few,TRBV6-2/TRBV6-3,CASATGTGDGYTF,TGTGCCAGCGCGACCGGGACAGGGGATGGCTACACCTTC
NA,TRBJ1-1,NA,TRBV6-1,CASSELPGANTEAFF,TGTGCCAGCAGTGAACTTCCAGGGGCGAACACTGAAGCTTTCTTT